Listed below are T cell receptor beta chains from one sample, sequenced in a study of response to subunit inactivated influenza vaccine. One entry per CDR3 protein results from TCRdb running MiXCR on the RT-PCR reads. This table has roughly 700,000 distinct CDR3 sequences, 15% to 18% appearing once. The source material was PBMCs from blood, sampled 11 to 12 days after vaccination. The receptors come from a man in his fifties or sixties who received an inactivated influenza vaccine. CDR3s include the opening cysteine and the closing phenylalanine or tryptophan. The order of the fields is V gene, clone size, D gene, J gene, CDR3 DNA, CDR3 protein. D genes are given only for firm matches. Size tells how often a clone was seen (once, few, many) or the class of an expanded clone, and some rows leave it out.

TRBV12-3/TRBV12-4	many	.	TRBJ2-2	TGTGCCAGCAGCCGCACGGGAACCCTCATGACCGGGGAGCTGTTTTTT	CASSRTGTLMTGELFF
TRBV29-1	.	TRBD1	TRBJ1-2	TGCAGCGTTGACGGAGACAGGGAAGGTGGCTACACCTTC	CSVDGDREGGYTF
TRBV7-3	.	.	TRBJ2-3	TGTGCCAGCAGCTCCTCATACAGTAAGGTGAACACAGATACGCAGTATTTT	CASSSSYSKVNTDTQYF
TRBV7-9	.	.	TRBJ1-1	TGTGCCAGCAGCTTAAAGGCCGTGAACACTGAAGCTTTCTTT	CASSLKAVNTEAFF
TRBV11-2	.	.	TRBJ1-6	TGTGCCAGCAGCCCACACATCGACATTCCCCTCCACTTT	CASSPHIDIPLHF
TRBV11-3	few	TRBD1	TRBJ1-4	TGTGCCAGCAGCTTAGGGGACAGGGGTGGTCCAACAGGGGCCGCAACTAATGAAAAACTGTTTTTT	CASSLGDRGGPTGAATNEKLFF
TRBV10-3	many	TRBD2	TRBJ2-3	TGTGCCATCAGTGACGGGACTAGTGGCACAGATACGCAGTATTTT	CAISDGTSGTDTQYF
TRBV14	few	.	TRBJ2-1	TGTGCCAGCAGCCAAGAAGGAGCGGGCCGCGAGCAGTTCTTC	CASSQEGAGREQFF
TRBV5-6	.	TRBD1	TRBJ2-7	TGTGCCAGCAGCTTCCTCCGGGACAGAATATACGAGCAGTACTTC	CASSFLRDRIYEQYF
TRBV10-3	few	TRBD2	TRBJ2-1	TGTGCCATCAGCGGGACTAGCGGGGCATGGGGCAATGAGCAGTTCTTC	CAISGTSGAWGNEQFF
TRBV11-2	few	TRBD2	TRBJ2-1	TGTGCCAGCAGGGGGACTAGCGGGAGTTCTGAGCAGTTCTTC	CASRGTSGSSEQFF
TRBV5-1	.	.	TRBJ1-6	TGCGCCAGCAGCTCGTTCGACAGCTCCTATAATTCACCCCTCCACTTT	CASSSFDSSYNSPLHF
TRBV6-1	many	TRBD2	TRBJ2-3	TGTGCCAGCAGCCCAAGCGGGATTAGCACAGATACGCAGTATTTT	CASSPSGISTDTQYF
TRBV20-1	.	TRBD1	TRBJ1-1	TGCAGTGCTAGGACGGACAGGGAGTGGAGCACTGAAGCTTTCTTT	CSARTDREWSTEAFF
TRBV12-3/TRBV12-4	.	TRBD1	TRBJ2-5	TGTGCCAGCAGGCGGACAGGGGAAGAGACCCAGTACTTC	CASRRTGEETQYF
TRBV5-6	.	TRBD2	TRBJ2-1	TGTGCCAGCAGCTGGGGACTAGAGAACAATGAGCAGTTCTTC	CASSWGLENNEQFF
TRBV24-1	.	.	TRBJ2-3	TGTGCCACCAGTGATCCCATCCGAGATACGCAGTATTTT	CATSDPIRDTQYF
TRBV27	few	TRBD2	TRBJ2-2	TGTGCCAGCAGTTTCGAGGCGGGAGCTCCCGGGGAGCTGTTTTTT	CASSFEAGAPGELFF
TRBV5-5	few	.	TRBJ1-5	TGTGCCAGCAGCTTGGACGGGACGGCTTTTCAGCCCCAGCATTTT	CASSLDGTAFQPQHF
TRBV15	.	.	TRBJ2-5	TGTGCCACCAGCATTGGAAACCAAGAGACCCAGTACTTC	CATSIGNQETQYF
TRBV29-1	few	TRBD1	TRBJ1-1	TGCAGTGGGGTCCGGGACAGGACTTACACTGAAGCTTTCTTT	CSGVRDRTYTEAFF
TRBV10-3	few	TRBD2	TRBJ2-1	TGTGCCATCAGTGACAGCGGGAGGTCGGAGGGGCCTTACAATGAGCAGTTCTTC	CAISDSGRSEGPYNEQFF
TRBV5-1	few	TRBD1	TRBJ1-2	TGCGCCAGCAGCTCAGGGACAGGGGACTATGGCTACACCTTC	CASSSGTGDYGYTF
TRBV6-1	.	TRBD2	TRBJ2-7	TGTGCCAGCAGTGAACGCCCGCGGGGGAGAGGTTCCTACGAGCAGTACTTC	CASSERPRGRGSYEQYF
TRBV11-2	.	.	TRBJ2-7	TGTGCCAGCAGCTTAGATCGATCAGGATGGCAGTACTTC	CASSLDRSGWQYF
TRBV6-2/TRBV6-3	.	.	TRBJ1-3	TGTGCCAGCAGTTACTCGACAGGAAACACCATATATTTT	CASSYSTGNTIYF
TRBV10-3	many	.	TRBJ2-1	TGTGCCATCAGTGAGTCTACAGTCAATGAGCAGTTCTTC	CAISESTVNEQFF